This T cell receptor (beta chain) was captured by sequencing in a study of brain metastases from non-small cell lung cancer. General study points: Brain metastases shared most TCR repertoire with primaries, with sparse T cells. T-cell infiltration was lower in brain metastases than primaries (P < 0.001). Expanded T-cell clones appeared in around 58% of brain metastases over primaries.

The table came from immunoSEQ multiplex PCR; TCRdb's copy has only in-frame clones and leaves some out. The table has about 15,000 clones, roughly four fifths seen once; the top ten hold roughly 8%. V shed 6 bases and J shed 3 bases, with 9 bases lying between them. CDR3 size: 13 residues. CDR1 and CDR2 (germline): MGHDK, SYGVNS. In regard to this clone: The antigen is unknown.

Sequencing used primary lung tumor tissue. This sequence originates from a donor at least 40 years old with non-small cell lung cancer. The chain couples TRBV25-1 to TRBJ1-5; no reliable D call. The CDR3 sequence is CASSGVHNQPQHF. The CDR3 bases are TGTGCCAGCAGCGGGGTACACAATCAGCCCCAGCATTTT.